This T cell receptor beta chain originates from a study of shared clonotypes between healthy human individuals. Points from the study as a whole: The study found lower generation probabilities in non-shared clonotypes than in those shared by all four donors. A limitation of the genetic and exposure-history diversity represented arose from few donors. Richness estimates generally favored naive over memory subsets.

Notes on this clone: The antigen remains undetermined.

Sequenced by immunoSEQ multiplex PCR; TCRdb stores in-frame clones only, minus some. Of roughly 2,300,000 clones listed, about 90% were seen once; the top ten hold 0.37%. The sample taken for sequencing was naive CD4+ T cells from PBMCs. Subset specified: CD45RA+ positively selected. The sequence was obtained from a man aged 18 to 35 in good health. Some clones in this sample may be carry-over from other donors' samples.

CDR3 region: CASSFGLQSNEQFF. The CDR3 nucleotides are TGTGCCAGCAGTTTTGGACTTCAATCCAATGAGCAGTTCTTC. This rearrangement joins TRBV6-5 to TRBJ2-1; maybe TRBD2 (5 bases). CDR3 size: 14 residues. Trimming took 4 bases from V and 6 from J, leaving 13 bases between them. The V gene's germline CDR1 is MNHEY and CDR2 SVGAGI.